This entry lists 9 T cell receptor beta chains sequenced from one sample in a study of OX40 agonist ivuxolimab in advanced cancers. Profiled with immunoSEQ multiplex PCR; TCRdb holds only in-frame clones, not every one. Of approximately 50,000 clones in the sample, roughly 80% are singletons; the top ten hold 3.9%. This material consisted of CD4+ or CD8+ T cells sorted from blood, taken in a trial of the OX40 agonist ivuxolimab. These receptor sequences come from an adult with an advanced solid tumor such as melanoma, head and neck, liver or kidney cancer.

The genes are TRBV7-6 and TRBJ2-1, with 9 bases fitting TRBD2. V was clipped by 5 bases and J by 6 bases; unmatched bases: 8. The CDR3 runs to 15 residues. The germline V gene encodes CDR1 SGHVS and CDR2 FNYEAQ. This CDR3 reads CASSPEGGRGNEQFF. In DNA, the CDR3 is TGTGCCAGCAGCCCCGAGGGCGGGAGGGGCAATGAGCAGTTCTTC.

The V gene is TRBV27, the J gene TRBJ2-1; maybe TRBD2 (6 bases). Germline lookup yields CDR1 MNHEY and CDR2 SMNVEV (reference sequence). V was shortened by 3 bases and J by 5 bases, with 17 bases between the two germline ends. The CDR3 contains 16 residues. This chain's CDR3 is CASSFRLLAFNNEQFF. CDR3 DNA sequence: TGTGCCAGCAGTTTTCGGTTACTAGCCTTTAACAATGAGCAGTTCTTC.

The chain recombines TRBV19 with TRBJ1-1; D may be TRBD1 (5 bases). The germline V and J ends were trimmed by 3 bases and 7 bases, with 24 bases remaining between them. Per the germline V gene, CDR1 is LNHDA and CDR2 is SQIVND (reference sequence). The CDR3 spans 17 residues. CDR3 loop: CASSMGAGLNKRFEAFF. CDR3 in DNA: TGTGCCAGTAGTATGGGTGCAGGGCTTAATAAACGCTTTGAAGCTTTCTTT.

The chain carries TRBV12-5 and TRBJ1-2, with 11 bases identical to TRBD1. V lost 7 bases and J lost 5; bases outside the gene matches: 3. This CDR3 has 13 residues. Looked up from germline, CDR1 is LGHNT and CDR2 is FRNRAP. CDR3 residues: CASARDRGYGYTF. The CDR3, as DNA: TGTGCTAGTGCGCGGGACAGGGGGTATGGCTACACCTTC.

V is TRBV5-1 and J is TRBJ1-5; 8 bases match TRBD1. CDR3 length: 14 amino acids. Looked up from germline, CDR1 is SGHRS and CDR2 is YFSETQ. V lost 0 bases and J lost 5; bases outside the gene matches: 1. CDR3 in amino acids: CASSLGTGHQPQHF. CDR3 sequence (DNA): TGCGCCAGCAGCTTGGGGACAGGGCATCAGCCCCAGCATTTT.

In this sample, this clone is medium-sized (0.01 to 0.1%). The CDR3 DNA reads TGTGCCAGCAGCCCTGGGGGGGCGCTTCTCTATGGCTACACCTTC. Its translation: CASSPGGALLYGYTF. The chain links TRBV11-2 to TRBJ1-2; possibly TRBD1 for D (6 bases). CDR1 is SGHAT, CDR2 FQNNGV, per germline. The CDR3 extends over 15 amino acids. With 5 bases removed from V and 4 bases from J, the gap between germline ends came to 17 bases.

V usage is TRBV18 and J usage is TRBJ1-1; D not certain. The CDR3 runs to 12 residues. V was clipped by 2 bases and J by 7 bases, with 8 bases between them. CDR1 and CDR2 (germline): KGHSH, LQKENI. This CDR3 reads CASSPNESEAFF. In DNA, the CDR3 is TGTGCCAGCTCACCAAACGAAAGTGAAGCTTTCTTT.

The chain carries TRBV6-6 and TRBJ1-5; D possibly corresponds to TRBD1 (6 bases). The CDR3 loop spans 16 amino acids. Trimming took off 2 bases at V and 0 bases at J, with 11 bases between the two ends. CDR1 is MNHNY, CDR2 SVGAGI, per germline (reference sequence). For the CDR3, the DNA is TGTGCCAGCAGTTACGGGACACTATATAGCAATCAGCCCCAGCATTTT. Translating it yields CASSYGTLYSNQPQHF.

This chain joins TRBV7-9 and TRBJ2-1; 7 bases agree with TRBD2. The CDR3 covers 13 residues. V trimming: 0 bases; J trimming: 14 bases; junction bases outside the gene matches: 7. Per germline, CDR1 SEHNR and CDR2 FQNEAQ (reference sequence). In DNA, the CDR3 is TGTGCCAGCAGCTTAGCCTCCCAGCGGGGAAAGTTCTTC. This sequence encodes CASSLASQRGKFF.